The 24 T cell receptor beta chains below all came from one sample that was sequenced in a study of PD-1 blockade in classical Hodgkin lymphoma. The time point is: cycle 4 day 1 (C4D1), after more than 5 weeks of nivolumab. Relapse after autologous stem cell transplantation occurred in every patient, and brentuximab vedotin exposure varied. Thawed PBMCs supplied CD8+ T cells via magnetic negative selection. Sequencing used immunoSEQ multiplex PCR; TCRdb keeps in-frame clones, though not all of them. The sample lists 15,000 to 20,000 clones; around 89% were seen once. The sequenced sample was CD8+ T cells from blood, obtained before the fourth cycle of nivolumab. The receptors were gathered from a human donor with classical Hodgkin lymphoma.

The V and J genes are TRBV14 and TRBJ2-7, with a tentative D call TRBD2 (6 bases). CDR1 and CDR2 from the germline V gene are SGHDN and FVKESK. Trimming stripped 1 base from V and 3 bases from J, with 7 bases between. The CDR3 consists of 13 residues. The CDR3 here is CASSQGLGYEQYF. The CDR3 DNA is TGTGCCAGCAGCCAAGGACTAGGCTACGAGCAGTACTTC.

The chain recombines TRBV7-2 with TRBJ2-3; 8 bases fit TRBD2. Per germline, CDR1 SGHTA and CDR2 FQGNSA. Trimming at V came to 4 bases and at J to 0 bases, leaving 3 bases not matched to a gene. There are 15 residues in the CDR3. CDR3 amino acids: CASSYRGGSTDTQYF. DNA of the CDR3: TGTGCCAGCAGCTACCGGGGGGGTAGCACAGATACGCAGTATTTT.

The chain carries TRBV27 and TRBJ2-7, with D perhaps matching TRBD1 (5 bases). V was pared by 4 bases and J by 6 bases, with 16 bases between. CDR3 length: 14 amino acids. The germline CDR1 and CDR2 sequences are MNHEY and SMNVEV (reference sequence). CDR3 nucleotides: TGTGCCAGCAGTTCGCCTAGGCAGGGTCCCGAGCAGTACTTC. Its translation is CASSSPRQGPEQYF.

The chain carries TRBV10-3 and TRBJ2-7; unclear D gene. The CDR3 has 11 residues. From germline, CDR1 is ENHRY and CDR2 SYGVKD. Between the trimmed V and J ends, which lost 3 bases and 2 bases, there was a span of 2 bases. The CDR3 coding sequence is TGTGCCATCAGTGACGCCTACGAGCAGTACTTC. As protein: CAISDAYEQYF.

V gene TRBV27 combines with J gene TRBJ2-1; 7 bases match TRBD2. The CDR3 is 17 residues long. Germline values: CDR1 MNHEY, CDR2 SMNVEV (reference sequence). The trim removed 6 bases at V and 2 bases at J, leaving 13 bases unmatched. CDR3 bases: TGTGCCAGCAGCCCCGATGGCCGGCTAGCGGCCTACAATGAGCAGTTCTTC. Its protein product is CASSPDGRLAAYNEQFF.

The chain couples TRBV7-9 to TRBJ2-7; D not resolved. The V gene's germline CDR1 is SEHNR and CDR2 FQNEAQ (reference sequence). The CDR3 totals 12 residues. Between the trimmed V and J ends, which lost 5 bases and 6 bases, there was a span of 11 bases. The CDR3 sequence: CASSPARAEQYF. CDR3 sequence (DNA): TGTGCCAGCAGCCCTGCCCGAGCCGAGCAGTACTTC.

Details on this clone: Other nucleotide sequences from this sample produce the same CDR3. The CDR3 sequence: CASSQGREQYF. The CDR3 nucleotides read TGCGCCAGCAGCCAAGGGAGGGAGCAGTACTTC. The V and J genes are TRBV4-1 and TRBJ2-7, with D perhaps TRBD2 (5 bases). CDR1 is MGHRA and CDR2 is YSYEKL in the germline V gene. Trimming shortened V by 1 base and J by 7 bases, and 5 bases separated the two germline ends. CDR3 size: 11 residues.

This chain joins TRBV27 and TRBJ2-1; tentative D call: TRBD2 (7 bases). Germline CDR1 is MNHEY and CDR2 is SMNVEV (reference sequence). The ends were cut back, 3 bases at V and 7 bases at J, with 16 bases in the middle. The CDR3 totals 15 residues. CDR3 sequence: CASSFGRGALNEQFF. Here the CDR3 DNA reads TGTGCCAGCAGTTTTGGACGGGGGGCGTTAAATGAGCAGTTCTTC.

The V call is TRBV9, the J call TRBJ2-7, with 12 bases aligning to TRBD2. The CDR3 has 15 residues. After removal of 3 bases from V and 4 bases from J, the junction contained 5 bases not matched to a gene. The germline V gene encodes CDR1 SGDLS and CDR2 YYNGEE. CDR3 sequence reads: CASSEETSGSYEQYF. Here the CDR3 DNA reads TGTGCCAGCAGCGAGGAGACTAGCGGGAGTTACGAGCAGTACTTC.

The chain couples TRBV7-2 to TRBJ2-1; D gene ambiguous. The CDR3 extends over 15 amino acids. The germline CDR1 and CDR2 sequences are SGHTA and FQGNSA. The V end lost 1 base, the J end lost 0 bases, and 7 bases lay between the germline ends. The CDR3, as DNA: TGTGCCAGCAGCTTAGTAGACGCCTCCTACAATGAGCAGTTCTTC. It codes for CASSLVDASYNEQFF.

The chain is built from TRBV28 and TRBJ2-2, with 7 bases lining up with TRBD1. The ends lost 4 bases at V and 3 bases at J; junction bases unmatched: 5. CDR1 MDHEN and CDR2 SYDVKM come from the germline V gene. This CDR3 has 15 residues. CDR3 bases: TGTGCCAGCAGTTCAAACAGGGGAGACACCGGGGAGCTGTTTTTT. It codes for CASSSNRGDTGELFF.

The genes are TRBV7-9 and TRBJ2-7, with 10 bases that match TRBD2. Trimming removed 5 bases from V and 5 bases from J; junction bases left unmatched: 6. The CDR3 has 14 amino acids. Per the germline V gene, CDR1 is SEHNR and CDR2 is FQNEAQ (reference sequence). The CDR3 nucleotides are TGTGCCAGCAGCCCAGCGGGAGGGCCCCACGAGCAGTACTTC. The encoded protein is CASSPAGGPHEQYF.

The chain employs TRBV7-8 and TRBJ2-3; D possibly corresponds to TRBD2 (5 bases). Per the germline V gene, CDR1 is SGHVS and CDR2 is FQNEAQ. Trimming cost V 4 bases and J 0 bases, with 11 bases left between them. The CDR3 is 15 amino acids. CDR3 residues: CASSSRATSTDTQYF. Here the CDR3 DNA reads TGTGCCAGCAGCTCGAGGGCGACTAGCACAGATACGCAGTATTTT.

V usage is TRBV6-1 and J usage is TRBJ2-2, with D uncertain. CDR3 length equals 15 residues. Trimming cost V 1 base and J 6 bases, with 12 bases left between them. CDR1 and CDR2 (germline): MNHNS, SASEGT. The CDR3 protein is CASSEGVLVAGELFF. DNA for the CDR3: TGTGCCAGCAGTGAAGGGGTCCTGGTCGCCGGGGAGCTGTTTTTT.

This clone was seen a few times. The chain combines TRBV9 with TRBJ1-2; D gene unclear. Germline V lookup: CDR1 SGDLS, CDR2 YYNGEE. Trimming pared 6 bases from V and 2 bases from J, leaving 8 bases between. This CDR3 spans 12 amino acids. The CDR3 sequence: CASTSGNYGYTF. The CDR3 DNA sequence: TGTGCCAGCACCTCCGGGAACTATGGCTACACCTTC.

The rearrangement joins TRBV2 to TRBJ1-5; unclear D gene. The CDR3 is made up of 15 amino acids. Trimming took off 3 bases at V and 2 bases at J, with 11 bases between the two ends. Germline V gene lookup returns CDR1 SNHLY and CDR2 FYNNEI. This chain's CDR3 is CASSDRPWGNQPQHF. The CDR3 DNA reads TGTGCCAGCAGTGACAGGCCCTGGGGCAATCAGCCCCAGCATTTT.

This chain joins TRBV4-1 and TRBJ2-3; D is possibly TRBD1 or TRBD2 (5 bases each). Trimming removed 0 bases from V and 3 bases from J, with 13 bases in between. Germline-derived CDR1 and CDR2 are MGHRA and YSYEKL. The CDR3 spans 16 residues. In nucleotides, the CDR3 is TGCGCCAGCAGCCAAGAGGGGCAGGGACGGACAGATACGCAGTATTTT. It encodes CASSQEGQGRTDTQYF.

A remark on this clone: A read error may account for a junction end that differs from germline. The gene calls are TRBV15 and TRBJ1-1; D may be TRBD1 (6 bases). Germline V gives CDR1 LNHNV, CDR2 YYDKDF (reference sequence). This CDR3 is built from 13 residues. The CDR3: CATSRERGQQDLF. The DNA for the CDR3 is TGTGCCACCAGCAGAGAGCGGGGACAACAGGACCTCTTT.

This clone was recorded once. This chain connects TRBV5-1 to TRBJ2-1; D is perhaps TRBD1 (6 bases). The CDR3 is 16 amino acids. Germline CDR1 SGHRS, CDR2 YFSETQ. V lost 2 bases and J 6 bases, leaving 18 bases between the germline ends. CDR3 sequence (DNA): TGCGCCAGCAGCTTCCTTACAGGGTTTCAGGCCAATGAGCAGTTCTTC. It specifies CASSFLTGFQANEQFF.

V usage is TRBV2 and J usage is TRBJ2-3; 7 nucleotides agree with TRBD1. This CDR3 comprises 14 residues. V shed 8 bases and J 2 bases; nucleotides not matched to a gene: 7. Germline CDR1 and CDR2: SNHLY and FYNNEI. CDR3 nucleotides: TGTGCCAGCGGCCGGGACAGTCTCACAGATACGCAGTATTTT. It translates to CASGRDSLTDTQYF.

This clone was detected only once. The chain has TRBV5-4 and TRBJ1-1; a weak D match, TRBD1 (5 bases). Germline V gene lookup returns CDR1 SGHNT and CDR2 YYREEE (reference sequence). The CDR3 is 12 amino acids. V gave up 6 bases and J gave up 5 bases, with 11 bases separating them. The CDR3 loop is CASNLWGTEAFF. CDR3 DNA: TGTGCCAGCAACCTATGGGGGACTGAAGCTTTCTTT.

The J gene is TRBJ2-5, the V gene TRBV4-1, with 8 bases matching TRBD1. The CDR3 extends over 16 amino acids. Germline CDR1 and CDR2: MGHRA and YSYEKL. The trim removed 3 bases at V and 2 bases at J, leaving 8 bases unmatched. CDR3 loop: CASSQLGQGIQETQYF. DNA for the CDR3: TGCGCCAGCAGCCAGCTCGGACAGGGAATACAAGAGACCCAGTACTTC.

This sequence joins TRBV6-4 and TRBJ1-2; D uncertain. Germline V gene data show CDR1 as MRHNA and CDR2 as SNTAGT. This CDR3 spans 12 amino acids. Trimming pared 2 bases from V and 7 bases from J, leaving 8 bases between. CDR3 nucleotides: TGTGCCAGCAGTGACGAGAGTTCTGGCTACACCTTC. Translating it yields CASSDESSGYTF.

The chain has TRBV6-5 and TRBJ2-7, with D possibly TRBD2 on 6 matching bases. The CDR3 loop spans 14 amino acids. V dropped 3 bases and J dropped 2 bases, with 11 bases sitting between them. CDR1 and CDR2 from the germline V gene are MNHEY and SVGAGI. The DNA for the CDR3 is TGTGCCAGCAGTTATGACGGAGGGGCCTACGAGCAGTACTTC. It codes for CASSYDGGAYEQYF.